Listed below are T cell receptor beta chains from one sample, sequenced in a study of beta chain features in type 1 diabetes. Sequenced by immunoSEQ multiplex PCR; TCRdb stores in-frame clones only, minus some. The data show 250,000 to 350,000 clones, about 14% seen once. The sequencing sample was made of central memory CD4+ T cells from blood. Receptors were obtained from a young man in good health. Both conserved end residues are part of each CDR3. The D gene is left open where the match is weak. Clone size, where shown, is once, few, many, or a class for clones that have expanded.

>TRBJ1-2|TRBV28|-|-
TGTGCCAGCAGTTTACTCGGGGGAATCGGCTACACCTTC
CASSLLGGIGYTF
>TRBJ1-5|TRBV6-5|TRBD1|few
TGTGCCAGCAGTTACTCTCGGACAGGGAATCAGCCCCAGCATTTT
CASSYSRTGNQPQHF
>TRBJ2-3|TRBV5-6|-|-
TGTGCCAGCAATTGGGGGGGGCCCACAGATACGCAGTATTTT
CASNWGGPTDTQYF
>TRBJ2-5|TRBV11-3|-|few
TGTGCCAGTACTCAGCCGAGCCAAGAGACCCAGTACTTC
CASTQPSQETQYF
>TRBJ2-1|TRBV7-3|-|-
TGTGCCAGCAGCTTAGGGCCATACAATGAGCAGTTCTTC
CASSLGPYNEQFF
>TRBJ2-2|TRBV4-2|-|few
TGTGCCAGCAGCCAGCAAAGGGGAGGGCTGTTTTTT
CASSQQRGGLFF
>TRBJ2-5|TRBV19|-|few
TGTGCCAGTAGTTTTACAGATCAGCGAGAGACCCAGTACTTC
CASSFTDQRETQYF
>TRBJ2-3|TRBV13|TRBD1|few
TGTGCCAGCAGGCTAGGGGGCTATGGAGATACGCAGTATTTT
CASRLGGYGDTQYF
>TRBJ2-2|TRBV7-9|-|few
TGTGCCAGCAGCTCCCTAGGGATCGGGGAGCTGTTTTTT
CASSSLGIGELFF
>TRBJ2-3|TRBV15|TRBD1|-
TGTGCCGCCGCACCATCGAGAACCGCCAGGGGGGATACGCAGTATTTT
CAAAPSRTARGDTQYF
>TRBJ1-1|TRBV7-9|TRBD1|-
TGTGCCAGCAGCTTAGCGACAGGGGCGGCCACTGAAGCTTTCTTT
CASSLATGAATEAFF
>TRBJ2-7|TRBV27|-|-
TGTGCCAGCAGTTACTTGTCTTCCTACGAGCAGTACTTC
CASSYLSSYEQYF
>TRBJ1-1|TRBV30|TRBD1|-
TGTGCCTGGACCAGATCGGGACAGAGGAACACTGAAGCTTTCTTT
CAWTRSGQRNTEAFF
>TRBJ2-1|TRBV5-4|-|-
TGTGCCAGCAGCTTGGGGGGAGCGATCTCCTACAATGAGCAGTTCTTC
CASSLGGAISYNEQFF
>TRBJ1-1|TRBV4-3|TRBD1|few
TGCGCCAGCAGCCAACCGGGAAGGGGGCCTGGGGCTTTCTTT
CASSQPGRGPGAFF
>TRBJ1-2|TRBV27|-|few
TGTGCCAGCAGTTTTCGGGCAGCTAACTATGGCTACACCTTC
CASSFRAANYGYTF
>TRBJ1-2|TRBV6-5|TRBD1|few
TGTGCCAGCACCCAGGGACAGGTGTATGGCTACACCTTC
CASTQGQVYGYTF
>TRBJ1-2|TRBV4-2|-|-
TGTGCCAGCAGCCCTGACAGGAGGGGCTACACCTTC
CASSPDRRGYTF
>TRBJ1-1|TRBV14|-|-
TGTGCCAGCAGCCCGGCAGGGGTACGCACTGAAGCTTTCTTT
CASSPAGVRTEAFF
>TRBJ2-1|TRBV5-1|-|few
TGCGCCAGCAGCTTGGCAGGGGACAATGAGCAGTTCTTC
CASSLAGDNEQFF
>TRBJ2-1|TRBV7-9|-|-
TGTGCCAGCAGCCAAGAGGTGGACTCGAAGAGCTCCTACAATGAGCAGTTCTTC
CASSQEVDSKSSYNEQFF
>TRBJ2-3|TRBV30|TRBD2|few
TGTGCCTTGAGCCCCGGGAGGGCTAAGTCGGATACGCAGTATTTT
CALSPGRAKSDTQYF
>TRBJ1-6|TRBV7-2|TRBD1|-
TGTGCCAGCAGCTTCTCCGGGACAGATAATTCACCCCTCCACTTT
CASSFSGTDNSPLHF
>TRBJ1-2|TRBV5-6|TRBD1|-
TGTGCCAGCAGCAAAGGACAGGGTTTAACTGGCTACACCTTC
CASSKGQGLTGYTF
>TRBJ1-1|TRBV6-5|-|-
TGTGCCAGGGGGGATGGCAAGAACACTGAAGCTTTCTTT
CARGDGKNTEAFF
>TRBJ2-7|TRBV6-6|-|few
TGTGCCAGCTATAAAAAAGTGACCTCGTTCTACGAGCAGTACTTC
CASYKKVTSFYEQYF
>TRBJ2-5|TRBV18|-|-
TGTGCCAGCTCCCTCAGAAGGACTGGGGGACGGACCCAGTACTTC
CASSLRRTGGRTQYF
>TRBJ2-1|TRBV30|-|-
TGTGCCAGTGCGTCAGGTTACAATGAGCAGTTCTTC
CASASGYNEQFF
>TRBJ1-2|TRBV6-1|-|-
TGTGCCAGCAGTCTATCAGGGACTCGTGGCTACACCTTC
CASSLSGTRGYTF
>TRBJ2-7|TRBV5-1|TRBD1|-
TGCGCCAGCAGCTCGCGACAGGGTACGGGGGAGCAGTACTTC
CASSSRQGTGEQYF
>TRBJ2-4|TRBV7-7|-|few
TGCGCCAGCAGCCAAGGTCAGGCGTTTGCCAAAAACATTCAGTACTTC
CASSQGQAFAKNIQYF
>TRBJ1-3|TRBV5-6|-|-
TGTGCCAGCAGCCGTCGAATCTCTGGAAACACCATATATTTT
CASSRRISGNTIYF
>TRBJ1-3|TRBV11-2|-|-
TGTGCCAGCACCGCGGACTCTGGAAACACCATATATTTT
CASTADSGNTIYF
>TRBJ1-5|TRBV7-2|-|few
TGTGCCAGCAGCGGGAGCGCTGGTGGGGCTCAGCCCCAGCATTTT
CASSGSAGGAQPQHF
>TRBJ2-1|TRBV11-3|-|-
TGTACCAGCAGCTCCAGTTGGGGAGGATACAATGAGCAGTTCTTC
CTSSSSWGGYNEQFF
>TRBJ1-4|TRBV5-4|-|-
TGTGCCAGCAGCCAAGGAACAGGAAATGAAAAACTGTTTTTT
CASSQGTGNEKLFF
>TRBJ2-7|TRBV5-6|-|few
TGTGCCAGCAGCCTAAGGCGGGCCTACGAGCAGTACTTC
CASSLRRAYEQYF
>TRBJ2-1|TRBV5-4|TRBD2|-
TGTGCCAGCAGCCGGGAGGGAGGGGGGTACAATGAGCAGTTCTTC
CASSREGGGYNEQFF
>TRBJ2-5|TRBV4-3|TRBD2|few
TGCGCCAGCAGCCAAGGACTAGCTCGGGAGACCCAGTACTTC
CASSQGLARETQYF
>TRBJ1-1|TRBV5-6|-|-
TGTGCCAGCAGCTTGGGGCCCGGAGGGGCTTTCTTT
CASSLGPGGAFF
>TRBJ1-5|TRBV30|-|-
TGTGCCTGGGACAGATTAAATCAGCCCCAGCATTTT
CAWDRLNQPQHF
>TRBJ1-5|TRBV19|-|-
TGTGCCAGTAGTATTCTTGGTCTCGGGGGGGAAAAAAATCAGCCCCAGCATTTT
CASSILGLGGEKNQPQHF
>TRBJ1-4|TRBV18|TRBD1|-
TGTGCCAGCTCAAGGGGGCGTTGGGGTGAAAAACTGTTTTTT
CASSRGRWGEKLFF
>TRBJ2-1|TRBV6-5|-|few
TGTGCCAGGACGGTGGGGTCGGGTGAGCAGTTCTTC
CARTVGSGEQFF
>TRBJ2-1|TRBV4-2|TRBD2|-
TGTGCCAGCGGGACTAGCGGGAGCAATGAGCAGTTCTTC
CASGTSGSNEQFF
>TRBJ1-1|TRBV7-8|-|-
TGTGCCAGCAGCTTAGGGGCAGGGCTCACTGAAGCTTTCTTT
CASSLGAGLTEAFF
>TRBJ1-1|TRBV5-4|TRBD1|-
TGTGCCAGCAGCTCGTGGAAACAGGGGATTGCGTACACTGAAGCTTTCTTT
CASSSWKQGIAYTEAFF
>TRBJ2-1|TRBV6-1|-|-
TGTGCCAGCAGTGAATCGGTTAGCGTGGATGAGCAGTTCTTC
CASSESVSVDEQFF
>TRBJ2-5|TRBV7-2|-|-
TGTGCCAGCAGCTTCGTCCCTACCCAGTACTTC
CASSFVPTQYF
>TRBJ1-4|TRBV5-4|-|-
TGTGCCAGCAGCTTGGCCTGGGGTGAAAAACTGTTTTTT
CASSLAWGEKLFF
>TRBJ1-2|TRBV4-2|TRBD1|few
TGTGCCAGCAGCCAGGATCGGGACAGAAGGGGCTACACCTTC
CASSQDRDRRGYTF
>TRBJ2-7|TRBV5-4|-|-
TGTGCCAGCAGCCGAGCCTACGAGCAGTACTTC
CASSRAYEQYF
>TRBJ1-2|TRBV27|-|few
TGTGCCAGCAGTTTGGCAGGGGCCGGGTGGTATGGCTACACCTTC
CASSLAGAGWYGYTF
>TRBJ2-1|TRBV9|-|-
TGTGCCAGCAGCGTAGAGCCGGGGGCGAATGAGCAGTTCTTC
CASSVEPGANEQFF